One and the same sample provided the 5 T cell receptor beta chains below, sequenced in a study of OX40 agonist ivuxolimab in advanced cancers. The table came from immunoSEQ multiplex PCR; TCRdb's copy has only in-frame clones and leaves some out. The sample includes about 54,000 clones, roughly nine tenths of them seen just once. This specimen consisted of CD4+ or CD8+ T cells sorted from blood, obtained in a trial of the OX40 agonist ivuxolimab. The receptors were gathered from an adult with an advanced solid tumor such as melanoma, head and neck, liver or kidney cancer.

This clone showed up just a few times. For the CDR3, the DNA is TGCGCCAGCAGCAACAGTCTCAACACCGGGGAGCTGTTTTTT. It is translated as CASSNSLNTGELFF. This sequence joins TRBV5-1 and TRBJ2-2, with no clear D. Germline V gene lookup returns CDR1 SGHRS and CDR2 YFSETQ. The CDR3 covers 14 residues. Trimming stripped 4 bases from V and 2 bases from J, with 9 bases between. The whole variable domain, filled in from reference TRBV5-1 and TRBJ2-2, reads KAGVTQTPRYLIKTRGQQVTLSCSPISGHRSVSWYQQTPGQGLQFLFEYFSETQRNKGNFPGRFSGRQFSNSRSEMNVSTLELGDSALYLCASSNSLNTGELFFGEGSRLTVL.

Comments on this clone: This same CDR3 is encoded by further DNA sequences in the sample. This rearrangement joins TRBV11-3 to TRBJ1-5, with TRBD1 matching over 7 bases. The germline V gene has CDR1 SGHNT and CDR2 YENEEA. Losses at the gene ends were 4 bases for V and 0 bases for J; bases not matched to a gene: 18. The CDR3 is made up of 20 amino acids. CDR3: CASSSYSGGDQVYSNQPQHF. CDR3 DNA: TGTGCCAGCAGCTCCTACTCAGGGGGAGATCAGGTTTATAGCAATCAGCCCCAGCATTTT.

This chain uses TRBV5-1 with TRBJ2-3, with D possibly TRBD1 on 6 matching bases. Germline V gives CDR1 SGHRS, CDR2 YFSETQ. The V and J ends lost 2 bases and 0 bases respectively, with 10 bases between them. This CDR3 comprises 15 residues. CDR3 in DNA: TGCGCCAGCAGCTTACGACAGGCGAGCACAGATACGCAGTATTTT. It yields the protein CASSLRQASTDTQYF.

The chain couples TRBV5-4 to TRBJ2-5; TRBD1 matches 9 bases. V trimming: 4 bases; J trimming: 3 bases; junction bases outside the gene matches: 7. This CDR3 has 15 amino acids. The germline V gene encodes CDR1 SGHNT and CDR2 YYREEE (reference sequence). CDR3 sequence (DNA): TGTGCCAGCAGCCAAGTGGGGACAGGGAAAGAGACCCAGTACTTC. Its translation is CASSQVGTGKETQYF.

The table lists this clone with a count of one. One junction end does not reproduce the germline sequence, and a read error may be involved. The rearrangement joins TRBV4-1 to TRBJ2-7; 10 bases line up with TRBD2. Looked up from germline, CDR1 is MGHRA and CDR2 is YSYEKL. The CDR3 is 16 residues long. The CDR3 spells CASSRGGLAGAFEQYF. The CDR3 nucleotides are TGTGCCAGCAGCCGAGGGGGGCTAGCGGGAGCTTTCGAGCAGTACTTC.